These 4 T cell receptor beta chains were all obtained from the same sample, sequenced in a study of T cell responses to AZD1222 COVID-19 vaccine. Assay used: immunoSEQ multiplex PCR; TCRdb lists only in-frame clones, some missing. This sample carries about 150,000 clones, just over 90% of them seen once, and the ten largest clones take 1.5% to 2%. This specimen consisted of peripheral blood, obtained on day 0 of AZD1222 vaccination. These receptors all stem from an adult in good health.

This sequence joins TRBV24-1 and TRBJ1-5; perhaps TRBD1 as D (6 bases). Trimming removed 3 bases at V and 7 bases at J, with 12 bases between. CDR3 length: 14 residues. Germline lookup yields CDR1 KGHDR and CDR2 SFDVKD. Here the CDR3 reads CATSDIQGGQPQHF. The DNA of the CDR3 is TGTGCCACCAGTGATATACAGGGCGGACAGCCCCAGCATTTT.

With regard to this clone: One end of the junction is discordant with germline, which a read error may explain. The rearrangement joins TRBV5-8 to TRBJ1-4; 10 nucleotides match TRBD1. Germline V gives CDR1 SGHTS, CDR2 YDEGEE. This CDR3 has 15 residues. This CDR3 reads CASSLGTGESEKLFF. The CDR3, as DNA: TGTGCCAGCAGTTTGGGGACAGGGGAAAGTGAAAAACTGTTTTTT.

This chain joins TRBV14 and TRBJ2-5; TRBD1 is a possible D gene (6 bases). V lost 0 bases to trimming and J lost 1 base, with 15 bases between them. Germline values: CDR1 SGHDN, CDR2 FVKESK. The length of the CDR3 is 17 residues. The CDR3 region has the DNA TGTGCCAGCAGCCAAGACAGGGGATTTGGCCTCCAAGAGACCCAGTACTTC. Its translation: CASSQDRGFGLQETQYF. Complete variable domain (other parts from reference TRBV14 and TRBJ2-5): EAGVTQFPSHSVIEKGQTVTLRCDPISGHDNLYWYRRVMGKEIKFLLHFVKESKQDESGMPNNRFLAERTGGTYSTLKVQPAELEDSGVYFCASSQDRGFGLQETQYFGPGTRLLVL.

The chain carries TRBV6-5 and TRBJ2-3; 8 bases agree with TRBD2. Germline V gene data show CDR1 as MNHEY and CDR2 as SVGAGI. This CDR3 region has 14 residues. The ends lost 4 bases at V and 5 bases at J; junction bases unmatched: 5. CDR3 in DNA: TGTGCCAGCAGTTTTGCGGGAGGTGAAGATACGCAGTATTTT. Protein: CASSFAGGEDTQYF.